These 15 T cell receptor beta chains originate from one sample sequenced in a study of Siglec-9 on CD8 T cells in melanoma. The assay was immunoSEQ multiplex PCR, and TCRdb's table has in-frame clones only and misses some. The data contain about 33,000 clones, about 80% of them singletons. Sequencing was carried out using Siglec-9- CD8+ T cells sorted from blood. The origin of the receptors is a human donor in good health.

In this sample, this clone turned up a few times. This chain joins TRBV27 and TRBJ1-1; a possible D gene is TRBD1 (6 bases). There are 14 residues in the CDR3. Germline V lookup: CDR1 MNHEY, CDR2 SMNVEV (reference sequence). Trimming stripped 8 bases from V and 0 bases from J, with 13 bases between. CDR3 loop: CASRLQGMNTEAFF. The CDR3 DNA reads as TGTGCCAGCCGTCTACAGGGAATGAACACTGAAGCTTTCTTT.

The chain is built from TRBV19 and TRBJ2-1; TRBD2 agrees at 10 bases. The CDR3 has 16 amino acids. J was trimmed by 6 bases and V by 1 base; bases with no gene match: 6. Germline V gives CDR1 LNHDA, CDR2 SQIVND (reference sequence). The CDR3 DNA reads TGTGCCAGTAGTATAGTTAGCGGGGGGATCGGCAATGAGCAGTTCTTC. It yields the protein CASSIVSGGIGNEQFF.

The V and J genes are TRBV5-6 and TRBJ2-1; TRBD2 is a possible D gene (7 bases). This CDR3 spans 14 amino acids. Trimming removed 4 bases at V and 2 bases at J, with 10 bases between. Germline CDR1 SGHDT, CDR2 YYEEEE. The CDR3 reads CASSGGAAYNEQFF. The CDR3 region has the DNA TGTGCCAGCAGCGGGGGGGCTGCCTACAATGAGCAGTTCTTC.

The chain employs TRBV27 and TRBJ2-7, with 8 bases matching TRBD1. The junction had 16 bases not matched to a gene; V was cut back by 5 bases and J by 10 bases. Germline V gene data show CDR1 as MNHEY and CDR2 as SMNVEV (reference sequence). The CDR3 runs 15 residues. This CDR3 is CASSRTGPLGVDQYF. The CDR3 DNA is TGTGCCAGCAGTAGGACAGGGCCCCTGGGGGTAGATCAGTACTTC.

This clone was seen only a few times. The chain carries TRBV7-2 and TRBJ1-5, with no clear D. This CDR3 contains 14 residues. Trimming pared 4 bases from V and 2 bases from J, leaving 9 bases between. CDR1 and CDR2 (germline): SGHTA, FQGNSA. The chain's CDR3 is CASSWGDGNQPQHF. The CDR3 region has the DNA TGTGCCAGCAGCTGGGGAGACGGCAATCAGCCCCAGCATTTT.

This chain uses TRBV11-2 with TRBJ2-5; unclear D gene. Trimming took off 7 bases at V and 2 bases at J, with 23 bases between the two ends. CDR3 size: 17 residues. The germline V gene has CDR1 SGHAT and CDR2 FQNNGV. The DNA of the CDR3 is TGTGCCAGCACCCATACGAATGGCGGCCTTCGACAAGAGACCCAGTACTTC. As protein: CASTHTNGGLRQETQYF. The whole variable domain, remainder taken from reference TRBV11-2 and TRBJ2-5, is EAGVAQSPRYKIIEKRQSVAFWCNPISGHATLYWYQQILGQGPKLLIQFQNNGVVDDSQLPKDRFSAERLKGVDSTLKIQPAKLEDSAVYLCASTHTNGGLRQETQYFGPGTRLLVL.

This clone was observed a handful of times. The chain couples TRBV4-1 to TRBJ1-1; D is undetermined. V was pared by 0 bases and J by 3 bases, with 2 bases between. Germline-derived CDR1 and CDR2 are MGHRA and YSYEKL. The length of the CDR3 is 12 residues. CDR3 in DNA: TGCGCCAGCAGCCAAGATGACACTGAAGCTTTCTTT. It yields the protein CASSQDDTEAFF.

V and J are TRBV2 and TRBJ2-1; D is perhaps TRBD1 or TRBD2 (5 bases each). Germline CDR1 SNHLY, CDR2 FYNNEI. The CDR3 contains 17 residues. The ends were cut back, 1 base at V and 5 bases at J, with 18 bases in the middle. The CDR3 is CASSEGGSRDPNNEQFF. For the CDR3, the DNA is TGTGCCAGCAGTGAAGGAGGAAGCAGGGACCCGAACAATGAGCAGTTCTTC.

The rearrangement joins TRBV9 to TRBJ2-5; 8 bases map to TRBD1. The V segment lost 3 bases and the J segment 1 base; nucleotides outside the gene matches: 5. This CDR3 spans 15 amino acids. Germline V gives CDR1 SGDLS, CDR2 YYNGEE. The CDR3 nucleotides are TGTGCCAGCAGCGCACGACAGGGGCTCCAAGAGACCCAGTACTTC. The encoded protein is CASSARQGLQETQYF.

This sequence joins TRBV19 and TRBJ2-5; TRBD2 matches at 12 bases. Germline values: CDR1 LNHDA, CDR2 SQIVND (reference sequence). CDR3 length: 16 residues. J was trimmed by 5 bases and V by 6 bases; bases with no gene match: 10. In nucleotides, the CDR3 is TGTGCCAGTAGGATCACTAGCGGGGGGAGCATGGAGACCCAGTACTTC. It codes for CASRITSGGSMETQYF.

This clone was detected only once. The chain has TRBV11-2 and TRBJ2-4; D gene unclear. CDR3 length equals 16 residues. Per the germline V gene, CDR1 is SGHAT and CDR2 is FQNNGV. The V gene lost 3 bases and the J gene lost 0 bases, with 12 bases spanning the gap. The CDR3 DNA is TGTGCCAGCAGCTTCTCCCCAATCCTAGCCAAAAACATTCAGTACTTC. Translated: CASSFSPILAKNIQYF.

The CDR3, as DNA: TGTGCCAGCAGCACACACCCCGACAGGGGTTTCACAGATACGCAGTATTTT. Translation gives CASSTHPDRGFTDTQYF. V gene TRBV7-9 combines with J gene TRBJ2-3, with 8 bases identical to TRBD1. The CDR3 has 17 residues. The junction had 12 bases not matched to a gene; V was cut back by 5 bases and J by 2 bases. Germline assignment: CDR1 SEHNR and CDR2 FQNEAQ (reference sequence).

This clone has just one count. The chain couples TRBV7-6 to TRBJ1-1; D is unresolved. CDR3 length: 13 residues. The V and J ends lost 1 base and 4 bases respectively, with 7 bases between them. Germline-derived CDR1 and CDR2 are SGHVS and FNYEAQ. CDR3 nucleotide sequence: TGTGCCAGCAGCTTAGGTGGGAGCACTGAAGCTTTCTTT. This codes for CASSLGGSTEAFF.

CDR3 in DNA: TGCAGCGTTGATCAGGACTACGAGCAGTACTTC. This encodes CSVDQDYEQYF. J is TRBJ2-7 and V is TRBV29-1; D not resolved. The CDR3 has 11 residues. The germline V gene encodes CDR1 SQVTM and CDR2 ANQGSEA. V was cut by 3 bases and J by 3 bases, with 6 bases left in between.

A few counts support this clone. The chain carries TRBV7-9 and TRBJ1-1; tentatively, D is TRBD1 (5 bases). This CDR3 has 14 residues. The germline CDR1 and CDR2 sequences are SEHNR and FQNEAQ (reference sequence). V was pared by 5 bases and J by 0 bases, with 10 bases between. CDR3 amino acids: CASSPGFMNTEAFF. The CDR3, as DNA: TGTGCCAGCAGCCCAGGGTTCATGAACACTGAAGCTTTCTTT.